Each of the 21 T cell receptor beta chains below was sequenced from the same sample in a study of Ad26.COV2.S vaccination and SARS-CoV-2 variants. Repertoires were generated with immunoSEQ multiplex PCR, while TCRdb's copy carries only in-frame clones and drops some. The table lists about 350,000 clones, roughly 91% of them singletons, with approximately 4.5% in the top ten. Specified treatment: roughly 19 received Ad26.COV2.S at low or high dose, single or two shots; about 5 received placebo; per-sample allocation not given. Vaccine and placebo recipients were sampled on day 63 after the first injection. The specimen comprised peripheral blood, sampled in a trial of Ad26.COV2.S vaccine versus placebo. Receptors originate from a person between 18 and 59 years old who received the Ad26.COV2.S COVID-19 vaccine or a placebo.

This clone came up a few times. This chain connects TRBV3-1 (or the pseudogene TRBV3-2) to TRBJ1-4, with D possibly matching TRBD1 (5 bases). Germline V CDR1 and CDR2: LGHDT, YNNKEL (reference sequence). This CDR3 is built from 17 residues. V dropped 0 bases and J dropped 0 bases, with 11 bases sitting between them. This chain's CDR3 is CASSQDRGGSTNEKLFF. CDR3 nucleotide sequence: TGTGCCAGCAGCCAAGATAGGGGAGGTTCAACTAATGAAAAACTGTTTTTT.

This chain joins TRBV13 and TRBJ2-1; 14 bases match TRBD2. The CDR3 consists of 15 residues. The J segment lost 7 bases and the V segment lost 5 bases, leaving 4 bases of the junction unmatched. CDR1 is PRHDT, CDR2 FYEKMQ, per germline (reference sequence). The chain's CDR3 is CASSEGLAGVNEQFF. The CDR3 DNA follows: TGTGCCAGCAGCGAGGGACTAGCGGGAGTGAATGAGCAGTTCTTC.

The rearrangement links TRBV27 to TRBJ2-3; D call uncertain. Trimming removed 0 bases at V and 2 bases at J, with 3 bases between. CDR1 and CDR2 from the germline V gene are MNHEY and SMNVEV (reference sequence). This CDR3 region has 13 residues. DNA for the CDR3: TGTGCCAGCAGTTTATCCCTCACAGATACGCAGTATTTT. Its protein product is CASSLSLTDTQYF.

There are a few counts of this clone. This chain links TRBV9 with TRBJ1-5, with 10 nucleotides matching TRBD1. From germline, CDR1 is SGDLS and CDR2 YYNGEE. Trimming cost V 5 bases and J 4 bases; bases outside gene matches: 3. CDR3 length: 14 residues. The CDR3 loop is CASSGDRGNQPQHF. The DNA of the CDR3 is TGTGCCAGCAGTGGGGACAGGGGAAATCAGCCCCAGCATTTT.

The chain recombines TRBV3-1 (or the pseudogene TRBV3-2) with TRBJ2-5, with D possibly being TRBD1 (6 bases). The V end was cut by 6 bases, the J end by 2 bases, with 19 bases between. Germline V gene data show CDR1 as LGHDT and CDR2 as YNNKEL (reference sequence). The CDR3 loop spans 16 amino acids. The CDR3 region is CASRATQGQRQETQYF. The CDR3 region has the DNA TGTGCCAGCAGAGCAACTCAGGGACAAAGACAAGAGACCCAGTACTTC.

This clone was seen once. CDR3 bases: TGTGCCAGCAGCCCCCCCTTGGGGAAGCCGGGACTAGCGGGAGGGCCTGCCGGGGAGCTGTTTTTT. This gives the protein CASSPPLGKPGLAGGPAGELFF. The J gene is TRBJ2-2, the V gene TRBV9; 16 bases line up with TRBD2. This CDR3 is 22 amino acids long. The germline CDR1 and CDR2 sequences are SGDLS and YYNGEE. With 4 bases clipped from V and 6 bases from J, the junction kept 21 bases outside the gene matches. The full variable domain, its missing parts supplied by reference TRBV9 and TRBJ2-2, is DSGVTQTPKHLITATGQRVTLRCSPRSGDLSVYWYQQSLDQGLQFLIQYYNGEERAKGNILERFSAQQFPDLHSELNLSSLELGDSALYFCASSPPLGKPGLAGGPAGELFFGEGSRLTVL.

In this sample, this clone turned up a few times. This chain joins TRBV28 and TRBJ2-7; no firm D call. The CDR3 spans 15 residues. Germline CDR1 is MDHEN and CDR2 is SYDVKM. Trimming removed 1 base from V and 0 bases from J, with 10 bases in between. CDR3 in amino acids: CASSLLGVLSYEQYF. The CDR3 DNA follows: TGTGCCAGCAGTTTATTAGGCGTCCTCTCCTACGAGCAGTACTTC.

The CDR3 spells CASQLGASADTQYF. The CDR3 nucleotides read TGTGCCAGCCAATTAGGGGCCTCCGCGGATACGCAGTATTTT. The J gene is TRBJ2-3, the V gene TRBV27, with D possibly being TRBD1 (5 bases). CDR1 is MNHEY, CDR2 SMNVEV, per germline (reference sequence). V lost 8 bases, J lost 6 bases, and 18 bases lay in between. The CDR3 sequence is 14 residues long.

The rearrangement uses TRBV5-1 and TRBJ2-2; no clear D gene. V was shortened by 3 bases and J by 0 bases, with 6 bases between the two germline ends. The V gene's germline CDR1 is SGHRS and CDR2 YFSETQ. The CDR3 is 14 residues long. CDR3 nucleotide sequence: TGCGCCAGCAGCTACTCAACGAACACCGGGGAGCTGTTTTTT. Its translation is CASSYSTNTGELFF.

CDR3 sequence: CASSLGQTSTDTQYF. The CDR3 coding sequence is TGTGCCAGCAGCTTGGGACAGACCAGCACAGATACGCAGTATTTT. The chain employs TRBV11-3 and TRBJ2-3, with 7 bases lining up with TRBD1. The CDR3 extends over 15 amino acids. Germline CDR1 SGHNT, CDR2 YENEEA. V shed 3 bases and J 0 bases; nucleotides not matched to a gene: 3.

The chain combines TRBV19 with TRBJ1-4; D not resolved. Trimming took off 4 bases at V and 7 bases at J, with 13 bases between the two ends. Germline V lookup: CDR1 LNHDA, CDR2 SQIVND (reference sequence). The CDR3 loop spans 14 amino acids. The CDR3 DNA sequence: TGTGCCAGTAGTAATGGGGTCTTAGGTGAAAAACTGTTTTTT. Translated: CASSNGVLGEKLFF.

The genes are TRBV27 and TRBJ1-6, with D perhaps matching TRBD1 (6 bases). The germline V gene has CDR1 MNHEY and CDR2 SMNVEV (reference sequence). V lost 6 bases and J 7 bases, leaving 25 bases between the germline ends. The CDR3 spans 18 residues. The CDR3 bases are TGTGCCAGCAGGAGAGGGGGGTACAGGGATAAATTCAATTCACCCCTCCACTTT. This gives the protein CASRRGGYRDKFNSPLHF.

The chain has TRBV19 and TRBJ1-5, with 7 bases aligning to TRBD1. This CDR3 contains 14 residues. Germline V lookup: CDR1 LNHDA, CDR2 SQIVND (reference sequence). V was clipped by 3 bases and J by 4 bases; unmatched bases: 3. DNA for the CDR3: TGTGCCAGTAGTATCAGGGACAGAAATCAGCCCCAGCATTTT. Protein product: CASSIRDRNQPQHF.

The chain recombines TRBV6-2 or TRBV6-3 with TRBJ2-3, with D possibly matching TRBD1 (6 bases). The CDR3 runs to 18 residues. Germline CDR1 is MNHEY and CDR2 is SVGEGT. V lost 2 bases to trimming and J lost 0 bases, with 18 bases between them. CDR3 in amino acids: CASSYPRQVSPSTDTQYF. The CDR3 coding sequence is TGTGCCAGCAGTTACCCTAGACAGGTCTCGCCTAGCACAGATACGCAGTATTTT.

The chain has TRBV5-5 and TRBJ2-2, with D tentatively TRBD1 (5 bases). The germline gives CDR1 SGHKS, CDR2 YYEKEE (reference sequence). Trimming took off 7 bases at V and 0 bases at J, with 13 bases between the two ends. The CDR3 has 15 amino acids. CDR3 amino acids: CASFRQTANTGELFF. The CDR3 bases are TGTGCCAGCTTCCGACAGACAGCGAACACCGGGGAGCTGTTTTTT.

The chain combines TRBV28 with TRBJ2-6; a weak D match, TRBD2 (5 bases). The length of the CDR3 is 16 residues. Germline V gives CDR1 MDHEN, CDR2 SYDVKM. The V end lost 2 bases, the J end lost 0 bases, and 8 bases lay between the germline ends. CDR3 DNA sequence: TGTGCCAGCAGTTTAATGGGGAGCTCTGGGGCCAACGTCCTGACTTTC. Its protein is CASSLMGSSGANVLTF.

The V call is TRBV5-6, the J call TRBJ2-7; D not certain. CDR3 length equals 13 residues. Germline loops: CDR1 SGHDT, CDR2 YYEEEE. Trimming left V 1 base short and J 4 bases short, with 9 bases between. The DNA for the CDR3 is TGTGCCAGCAGCTTGAGGGTTCTATACGAGCAGTACTTC. Protein sequence: CASSLRVLYEQYF.

The chain couples TRBV10-3 to TRBJ1-5; 10 bases fit TRBD1. The V and J ends lost 2 bases and 6 bases, in that order; junction bases with no gene match: 7. The CDR3 has 16 residues. Per the germline V gene, CDR1 is ENHRY and CDR2 is SYGVKD. CDR3 nucleotides: TGTGCCATCAGTGAGACCGACAGGGGGCTTCTTCAGCCCCAGCATTTT. Residues: CAISETDRGLLQPQHF.

V gene TRBV27 combines with J gene TRBJ2-7; D unresolved. The CDR3 covers 10 residues. The germline V and J ends were trimmed by 8 bases and 7 bases, with 9 bases remaining between them. CDR1 is MNHEY and CDR2 is SMNVEV in the germline V gene (reference sequence). The CDR3 sequence: CASGWSEQYF. The CDR3 bases are TGTGCCAGCGGTTGGAGTGAGCAGTACTTC.

The chain joins TRBV9 to TRBJ2-5, with TRBD2 matching over 7 bases. With V trimmed by 0 bases and J by 4 bases, 6 bases remained unmatched. This CDR3 spans 15 amino acids. Germline values: CDR1 SGDLS, CDR2 YYNGEE. The CDR3 coding sequence is TGTGCCAGCAGCGTAGCTACTAGCGTCGGAGAGACCCAGTACTTC. It specifies CASSVATSVGETQYF.

The chain carries TRBV4-1 and TRBJ2-5; no reliable D call. The CDR3 covers 14 residues. The V gene lost 1 base and the J gene lost 5 bases, with 11 bases spanning the gap. The V gene's germline CDR1 is MGHRA and CDR2 YSYEKL. The CDR3 loop reads CASSQGVGRETQYF. The CDR3 DNA is TGCGCCAGCAGCCAAGGGGTAGGGCGGGAGACCCAGTACTTC.